This TCR beta chain was identified in a study of cytomegalovirus exposure and HLA in healthy donors. Overall study results and limits: The study put 150 to 200 TCR beta chains on its list as cytomegalovirus-associated.

Germline V lookup: CDR1 SGHRS, CDR2 YFSETQ. Trimming at V came to 0 bases and at J to 1 base, leaving 9 bases not matched to a gene. This CDR3 has 17 amino acids. Concerning this clone itself: Its antigen is not identified.

With 60 Vbeta and 13 Jbeta primers, the PCR was carried out. Sequencing used immunoSEQ multiplex PCR; TCRdb keeps in-frame clones, though not all of them. The table shows 150,000 to 200,000 clones, with 77% occurring only once. The sequencing sample was made of PBMCs. The receptor was derived from a man under 40 in good health and CMV-seropositive. The chain recombines TRBV5-1 with TRBJ1-1; 7 bases line up with TRBD1. CDR3 bases: TGCGCCAGCAGCTTGGAGGCAGGGGGTATCCGGAACACTGAAGCTTTCTTT. This gives the protein CASSLEAGGIRNTEAFF.